What follows is one TCR beta chain and its context. It lacks a known antigen. One base away there is no much larger clone; base qualities are not given. The library was built by means of PCR. The instrument given in TCRdb is Illumina HiSeq 2500. To normalize quantification of the TCRbeta repertoire, the TCR libraries were built with molecular barcoding that relied on unique molecular identifiers. TCRdb passed the public sequencing reads through fastp at Q25 and MiXCR, retaining productive beta sequences. Each entry is one CDR3 protein sequence, shown with its most common DNA and genes. Within this sample are about a million distinct CDR3 sequences, with roughly 29% of them counted one time only. Of the sample, 28% is held by the ten largest clones. Via the germline V gene (reference sequence), CDR1 is LGHDT and CDR2 YNNKEL. From its cysteine to its phenylalanine, the CDR3 spans 16 amino acids. Only CDR3 DNA remains: 48 bases, in frame from the first base. Trimming at the junction amounts to 4 bases on V and 6 bases on J, and the germline ends lie 16 bases apart.

Taken with the paper, the label for treatment or condition translates to: allogeneic hematopoietic cell transplantation with graft depleted of TCRalphabeta T cells and CD19 B cells. The transplant recipients were children given TCRalphabeta/CD19-depleted allogeneic hematopoietic cell grafts. This sample is drawn from a study of T-cell reconstitution after alpha-beta-depleted transplantation in children listed by TCRdb under 2016. Background on the whole study: The study quantitatively tracked T-cell immune reconstitution after TCRalphabeta/CD19-depleted allogeneic hematopoietic cell transplantation in children using TCR repertoire profiling.

Results the study describes overall, beyond this receptor: Hyperexpanded clone frequencies declined over subsequent months; after one year, T-cell counts and TCRbeta diversity were mostly attributed to newly produced T cells. In some patients, the high TCRbeta diversity seen at day 60 was put down to recipient T cells and intrathymic progenitors that had survived conditioning. Apparently early alphabetaT-cell count recovery about two months after transplant reportedly relied on only several hundred rapidly expanded clones derived from non-depleted graft cells.

Here the chain combines TRBV3-1 and TRBJ1-6; no D gene call is confident. The origin of this receptor is a boy less than two years old who had a stem cell transplant for SCID, so the T cells may come from the graft donor. Sequenced material: PBMCs, mostly from graft donor cells, taken 360 days after TCRalphabeta/CD19-depleted stem cell transplant. The DNA sequence follows: TGTGCCAGCAGCCTCCAACCGGACCTGGGTAATTCACCCCTCCACTTT. Its protein is CASSLQPDLGNSPLHF.